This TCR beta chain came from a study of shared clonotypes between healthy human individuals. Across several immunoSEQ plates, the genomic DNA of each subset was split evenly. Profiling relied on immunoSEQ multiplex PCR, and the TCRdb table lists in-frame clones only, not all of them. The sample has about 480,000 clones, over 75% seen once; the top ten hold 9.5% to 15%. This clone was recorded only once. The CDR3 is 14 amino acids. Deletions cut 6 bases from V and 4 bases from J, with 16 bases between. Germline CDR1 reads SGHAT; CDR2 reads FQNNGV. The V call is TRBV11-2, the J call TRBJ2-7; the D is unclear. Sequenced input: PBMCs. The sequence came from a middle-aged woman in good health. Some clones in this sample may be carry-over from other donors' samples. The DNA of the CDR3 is TGTGCCAGCAGTTTGTCCCACTTGCCGTACGAGCAGTACTTC. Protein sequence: CASSLSHLPYEQYF.